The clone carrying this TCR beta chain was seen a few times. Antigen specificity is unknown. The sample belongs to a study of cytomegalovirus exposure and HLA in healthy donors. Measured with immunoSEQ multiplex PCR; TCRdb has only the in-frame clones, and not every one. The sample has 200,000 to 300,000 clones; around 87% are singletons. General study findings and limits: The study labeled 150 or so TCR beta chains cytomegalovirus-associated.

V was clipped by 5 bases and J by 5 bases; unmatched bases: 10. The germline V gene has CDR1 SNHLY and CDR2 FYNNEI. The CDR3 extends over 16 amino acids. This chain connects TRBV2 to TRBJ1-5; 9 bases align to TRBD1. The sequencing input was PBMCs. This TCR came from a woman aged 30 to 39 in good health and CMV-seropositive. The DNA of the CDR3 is TGTGCCAGCAGTACCGGACAGGGGAAGATAGATCAGCCCCAGCATTTT. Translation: CASSTGQGKIDQPQHF.